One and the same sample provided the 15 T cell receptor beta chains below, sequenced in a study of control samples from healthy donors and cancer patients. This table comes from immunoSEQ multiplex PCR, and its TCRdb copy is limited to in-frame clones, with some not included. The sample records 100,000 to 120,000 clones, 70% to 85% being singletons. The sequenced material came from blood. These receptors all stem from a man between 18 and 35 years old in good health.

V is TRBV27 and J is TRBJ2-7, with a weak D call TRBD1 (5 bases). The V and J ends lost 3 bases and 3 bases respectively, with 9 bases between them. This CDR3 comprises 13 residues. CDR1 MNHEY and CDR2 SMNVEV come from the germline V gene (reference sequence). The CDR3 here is CASSFQGNYEQYF. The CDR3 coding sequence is TGTGCCAGCAGTTTTCAGGGAAACTACGAGCAGTACTTC.

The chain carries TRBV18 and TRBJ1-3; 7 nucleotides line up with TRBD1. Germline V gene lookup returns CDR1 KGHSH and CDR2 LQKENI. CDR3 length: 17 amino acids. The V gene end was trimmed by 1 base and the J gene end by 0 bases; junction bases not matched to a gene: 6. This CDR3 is CASSPLPGTASGNTIYF. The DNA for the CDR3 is TGTGCCAGCTCACCACTGCCAGGGACAGCCTCTGGAAACACCATATATTTT.

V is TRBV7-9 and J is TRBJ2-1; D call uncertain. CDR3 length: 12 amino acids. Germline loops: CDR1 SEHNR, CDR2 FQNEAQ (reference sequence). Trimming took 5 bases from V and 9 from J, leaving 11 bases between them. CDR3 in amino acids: CASSKTKSEQFF. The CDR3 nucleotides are TGTGCCAGCAGCAAAACTAAGAGTGAGCAGTTCTTC.

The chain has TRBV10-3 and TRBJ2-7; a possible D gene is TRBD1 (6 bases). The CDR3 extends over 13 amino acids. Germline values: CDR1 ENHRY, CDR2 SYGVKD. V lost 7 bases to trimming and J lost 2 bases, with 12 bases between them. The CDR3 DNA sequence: TGTGCCATCACACAGGGCACCCCCTACGAGCAGTACTTC. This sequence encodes CAITQGTPYEQYF.

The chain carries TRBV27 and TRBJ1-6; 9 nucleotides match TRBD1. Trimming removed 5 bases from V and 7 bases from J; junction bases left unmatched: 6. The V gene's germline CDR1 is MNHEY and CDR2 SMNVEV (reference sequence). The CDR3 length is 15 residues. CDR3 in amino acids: CASSGLGTGNSPLHF. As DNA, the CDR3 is TGTGCCAGCAGTGGGTTAGGGACAGGGAATTCACCCCTCCACTTT.

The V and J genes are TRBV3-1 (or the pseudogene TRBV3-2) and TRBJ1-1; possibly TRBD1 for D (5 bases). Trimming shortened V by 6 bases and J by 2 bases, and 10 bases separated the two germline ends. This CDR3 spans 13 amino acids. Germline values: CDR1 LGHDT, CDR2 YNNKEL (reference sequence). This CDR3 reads CASSYGGNTEAFF. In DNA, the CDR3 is TGTGCCAGCAGTTATGGGGGTAACACTGAAGCTTTCTTT.

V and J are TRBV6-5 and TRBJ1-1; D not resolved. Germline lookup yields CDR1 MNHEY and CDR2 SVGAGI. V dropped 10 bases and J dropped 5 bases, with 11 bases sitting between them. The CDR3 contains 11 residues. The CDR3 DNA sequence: TGTGCCATCCAGCCGGGGACTGAAGCTTTCTTT. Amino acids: CAIQPGTEAFF.

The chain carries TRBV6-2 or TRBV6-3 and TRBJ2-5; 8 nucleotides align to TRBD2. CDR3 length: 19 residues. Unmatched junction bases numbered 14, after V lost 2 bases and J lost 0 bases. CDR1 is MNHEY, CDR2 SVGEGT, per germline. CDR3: CASSYGAGGRTQHQETQYF. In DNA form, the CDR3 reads TGTGCCAGCAGTTACGGCGCGGGGGGCCGAACCCAACACCAAGAGACCCAGTACTTC.

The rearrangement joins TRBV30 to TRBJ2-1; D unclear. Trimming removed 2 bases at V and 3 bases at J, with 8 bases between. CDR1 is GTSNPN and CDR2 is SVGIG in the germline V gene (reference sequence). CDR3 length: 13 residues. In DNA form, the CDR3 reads TGTGCCTGGAGTCGTAACGTCTACAATGAGCAGTTCTTC. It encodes CAWSRNVYNEQFF. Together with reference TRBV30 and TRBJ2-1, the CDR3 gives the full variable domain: SQTIHQWPATLVQPVGSPLSLECTVEGTSNPNLYWYRQAAGRGLQLLFYSVGIGQISSEVPQNLSASRPQDRQFILSSKKLLLSDSGFYLCAWSRNVYNEQFFGPGTRLTVL.

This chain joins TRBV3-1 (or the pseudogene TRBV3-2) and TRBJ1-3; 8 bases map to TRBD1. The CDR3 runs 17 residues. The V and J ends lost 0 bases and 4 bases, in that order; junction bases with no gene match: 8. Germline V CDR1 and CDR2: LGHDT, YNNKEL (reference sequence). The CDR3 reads CASSQDGTGRAGNTIYF. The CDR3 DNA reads TGTGCCAGCAGCCAAGACGGGACAGGAAGAGCGGGAAACACCATATATTTT.

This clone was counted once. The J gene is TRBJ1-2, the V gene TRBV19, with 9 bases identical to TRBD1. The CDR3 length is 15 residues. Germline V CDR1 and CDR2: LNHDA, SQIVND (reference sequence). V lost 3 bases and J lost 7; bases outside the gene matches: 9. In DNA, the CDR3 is TGTGCCAGTAGTATCAGGACAGGGGAAAGCTCTGGCTACACCTTC. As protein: CASSIRTGESSGYTF.

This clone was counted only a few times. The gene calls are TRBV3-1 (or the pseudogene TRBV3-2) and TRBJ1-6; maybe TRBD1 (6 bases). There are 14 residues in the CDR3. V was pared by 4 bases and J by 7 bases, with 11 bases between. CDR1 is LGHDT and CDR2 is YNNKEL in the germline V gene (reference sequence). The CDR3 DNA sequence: TGTGCCAGCAGCCGCGGGACAACCAATTCACCCCTCCACTTT. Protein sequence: CASSRGTTNSPLHF.

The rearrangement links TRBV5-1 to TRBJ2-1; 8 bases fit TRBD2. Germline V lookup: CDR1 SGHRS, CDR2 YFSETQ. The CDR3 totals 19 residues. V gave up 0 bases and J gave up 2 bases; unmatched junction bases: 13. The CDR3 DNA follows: TGCGCCAGCAGCTTGGTTGGAGCGGGGGCGTCACAAGCCTACAATGAGCAGTTCTTC. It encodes CASSLVGAGASQAYNEQFF.

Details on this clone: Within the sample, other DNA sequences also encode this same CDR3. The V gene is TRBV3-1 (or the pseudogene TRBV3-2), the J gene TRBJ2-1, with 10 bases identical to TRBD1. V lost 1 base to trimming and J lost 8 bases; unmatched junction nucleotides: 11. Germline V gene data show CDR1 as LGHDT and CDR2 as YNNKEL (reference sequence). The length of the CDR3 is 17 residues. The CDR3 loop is CASSQVGRTGGSDEQFF. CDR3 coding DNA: TGTGCCAGCAGCCAAGTAGGCAGGACAGGGGGGTCGGATGAGCAGTTCTTC.

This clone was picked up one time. The chain's CDR3 is CASSPDRGPYYGYTF. CDR3 DNA sequence: TGTGCCAGCAGCCCCGACAGGGGCCCCTACTATGGCTACACCTTC. The chain is built from TRBV9 and TRBJ1-2; TRBD1 matches 8 bases. Germline V CDR1 and CDR2: SGDLS, YYNGEE. After removal of 4 bases from V and 3 bases from J, the junction contained 8 bases not matched to a gene. This CDR3 contains 15 residues.